Below are 27 T cell receptor beta chains sequenced from a single sample in a study of graft-versus-host responses after intestinal transplantation. Method: immunoSEQ multiplex PCR; TCRdb's copy keeps in-frame clones and lacks some. The table lists 55,000 to 65,000 clones, 90% to 95% of them singletons, with 0.38% in the top ten. Their cognate antigens are unknown. The source was unstimulated CD4+ T cells sorted from spleen or lymph node cells, collected before transplant. The receptors stem from a human donor who was the organ donor for an intestinal transplant.

This chain connects TRBV7-9 to TRBJ2-7; TRBD2 matches 10 bases. CDR1 and CDR2 from the germline V gene are SEHNR and FQNEAQ (reference sequence). With 4 bases clipped from V and 5 bases from J, the junction kept 8 bases outside the gene matches. This CDR3 is built from 15 residues. The CDR3 protein is CASSWREAGGHEQYF. The CDR3 bases are TGTGCCAGCAGCTGGAGGGAAGCGGGGGGGCACGAGCAGTACTTC.

The CDR3 region is CASSLVANSYNEQFF. In DNA, the CDR3 is TGTGCCAGCAGCTTAGTGGCTAACTCCTACAATGAGCAGTTCTTC. The rearrangement joins TRBV7-9 to TRBJ2-1; no definite D call. Looked up from germline, CDR1 is SEHNR and CDR2 is FQNEAQ (reference sequence). V gave up 1 base and J gave up 0 bases, with 7 bases separating them. This CDR3 has 15 residues.

The chain joins TRBV7-2 to TRBJ1-2; 7 bases are shared with TRBD1. The CDR3 loop spans 14 amino acids. Germline values: CDR1 SGHTA, CDR2 FQGNSA. Germline trimming cut 1 base from V and 2 bases from J; bases unmatched to any gene: 1. The CDR3: CASSLETGNYGYTF. CDR3 bases: TGTGCCAGCAGCTTAGAGACAGGGAACTATGGCTACACCTTC.

The V call is TRBV18, the J call TRBJ1-1, with 10 bases fitting TRBD1. V was pared by 5 bases and J by 5 bases, with 5 bases of the junction left unmatched. Germline V lookup: CDR1 KGHSH, CDR2 LQKENI. This CDR3 is 14 amino acids long. As DNA, the CDR3 is TGTGCCAGCTCATCCGGGACAGGGGAAACTGAAGCTTTCTTT. This translates into CASSSGTGETEAFF. The whole variable domain, remainder taken from reference TRBV18 and TRBJ1-1, is NAGVMQNPRHLVRRRGQEARLRCSPMKGHSHVYWYRQLPEEGLKFMVYLQKENIIDESGMPKERFSAEFPKEGPSILRIQQVVRGDSAAYFCASSSGTGETEAFFGQGTRLTVV.

The V call is TRBV7-9, the J call TRBJ1-1; D is perhaps TRBD1 (5 bases). Germline V lookup: CDR1 SEHNR, CDR2 FQNEAQ (reference sequence). The CDR3 runs to 14 residues. Between the trimmed V and J ends, which lost 4 bases and 3 bases, there was a span of 12 bases. The CDR3 DNA is TGTGCCAGCAGCTCCTCGGTGGGGGACACTGAAGCTTTCTTT. This codes for CASSSSVGDTEAFF. The full variable domain, completed using reference TRBV7-9 and TRBJ1-1, is DTGVSQNPRHKITKRGQNVTFRCDPISEHNRLYWYRQTLGQGPEFLTYFQNEAQLEKSRLLSDRFSAERPKGSFSTLEIQRTEQGDSAMYLCASSSSVGDTEAFFGQGTRLTVV.

The chain combines TRBV4-1 with TRBJ2-3; 7 bases are a match to TRBD2. The trim removed 5 bases at V and 2 bases at J, leaving 10 bases unmatched. CDR3 length: 16 residues. CDR1 MGHRA and CDR2 YSYEKL come from the germline V gene. The chain's CDR3 is CASSSPTSVFTDTQYF. The CDR3 nucleotides read TGCGCCAGCAGCTCTCCCACTAGCGTGTTCACAGATACGCAGTATTTT.

This clone was detected only once. V usage is TRBV4-1 and J usage is TRBJ2-3, with D maybe TRBD2 (6 bases). Trimming took off 2 bases at V and 2 bases at J, with 11 bases between the two ends. The CDR3 contains 15 residues. Germline V lookup: CDR1 MGHRA, CDR2 YSYEKL. The chain's CDR3 is CASSQPWDFTDTQYF. In DNA, the CDR3 is TGCGCCAGCAGCCAACCATGGGACTTCACAGATACGCAGTATTTT.

This chain joins TRBV5-1 and TRBJ2-7; 10 positions agree with TRBD1. The V gene's germline CDR1 is SGHRS and CDR2 YFSETQ. V dropped 4 bases and J dropped 7; count of bases not matched to a gene: 5. The CDR3 extends over 13 amino acids. This chain's CDR3 is CASSLDRGREQYF. The DNA of the CDR3 is TGCGCCAGCAGCCTCGACAGGGGGCGGGAGCAGTACTTC.

This clone occurred once. The chain uses TRBV10-3 and TRBJ2-3; D is unclear. The germline V gene has CDR1 ENHRY and CDR2 SYGVKD. V lost 2 bases to trimming and J lost 0 bases, with 6 bases between them. The CDR3 length is 14 residues. CDR3 sequence: CAISESWSTDTQYF. The CDR3 DNA reads TGTGCCATCAGTGAGAGTTGGAGCACAGATACGCAGTATTTT.

This rearrangement joins TRBV6-6 to TRBJ2-5, with 11 nucleotides matching TRBD1. This CDR3 contains 15 residues. The J segment lost 2 bases and the V segment lost 6 bases, leaving 5 bases of the junction unmatched. Germline V CDR1 and CDR2: MNHNY, SVGAGI (reference sequence). The CDR3 reads CASRIGTGGQETQYF. DNA for the CDR3: TGTGCCAGCAGGATCGGGACAGGGGGACAAGAGACCCAGTACTTC.

The chain is built from TRBV4-1 and TRBJ2-2, with 10 positions matching TRBD2. CDR3 size: 18 residues. Germline V gene lookup returns CDR1 MGHRA and CDR2 YSYEKL. V shed 0 bases and J 3 bases; nucleotides not matched to a gene: 7. Written as DNA, the CDR3 is TGCGCCAGCAGCCAAGATCCCAAGCGGGGGGGGCACACCGGGGAGCTGTTTTTT. Translated, it gives CASSQDPKRGGHTGELFF.

Only one count was recorded for this clone. This chain joins TRBV19 and TRBJ2-5, with D unclear. Germline V gene data show CDR1 as LNHDA and CDR2 as SQIVND (reference sequence). The ends were cut back, 1 base at V and 2 bases at J, with 5 bases in the middle. The CDR3 extends over 13 amino acids. CDR3 loop: CASSIGIQETQYF. The CDR3 bases are TGTGCCAGTAGTATAGGGATACAAGAGACCCAGTACTTC.

V and J are TRBV4-3 and TRBJ2-2; 7 nucleotides agree with TRBD2. The CDR3 length is 14 residues. V lost 1 base, J lost 6 bases, and 2 bases stayed unmatched. Germline V gene data show CDR1 as LGHNA and CDR2 as YSLEER. The CDR3 here is CASSQVGRAGELFF. CDR3 sequence (DNA): TGCGCCAGCAGCCAAGTTGGGAGGGCCGGGGAGCTGTTTTTT.

The chain joins TRBV7-2 to TRBJ1-2; tentative D call: TRBD1 (5 bases). Trimming took off 9 bases at V and 3 bases at J, with 23 bases between the two ends. Germline V CDR1 and CDR2: SGHTA, FQGNSA. The CDR3 has 16 residues. CDR3 DNA sequence: TGTGCCAGTCTAAAGGTGTCGGCAGGGAGTCACTATGGCTACACCTTC. It encodes CASLKVSAGSHYGYTF.

In regard to this clone: Compared with germline, one end of the junction differs, possibly owing to a read error. The rearrangement uses TRBV7-2 and TRBJ2-2; 8 bases agree with TRBD2. Germline CDR1 SGHTA, CDR2 FQGNSA. This CDR3 spans 12 amino acids. The CDR3 sequence is CASSLGAGEPFF. The CDR3 region has the DNA TGTGCCAGCAGCTTAGGAGCGGGGGAGCCGTTTTTT.

The gene calls are TRBV7-2 and TRBJ2-5; unclear D gene. Judging by the DNA end, TRBJ2-7 fits better; the J call may be wrong. The CDR3 length is 15 residues. Germline V lookup: CDR1 SGHTA, CDR2 FQGNSA. CDR3 sequence (DNA): TGTGCCAGCAGCTTTCAATCGCGCAACCGGTACGAGCAGTACTTC. It is translated as CASSFQSRNRYEQYF.

V gene TRBV19 combines with J gene TRBJ1-2; 7 bases agree with TRBD1. The CDR3 contains 15 residues. CDR1 and CDR2 from the germline V gene are LNHDA and SQIVND (reference sequence). V lost 2 bases, J lost 4 bases, and 7 bases stayed unmatched. In nucleotides, the CDR3 is TGTGCCAGTAGTATAACCTTGGACAGGCCCTATGGCTACACCTTC. It yields the protein CASSITLDRPYGYTF.

The chain employs TRBV5-4 and TRBJ2-2; the match to TRBD2 covers 8 bases. Germline CDR1 is SGHNT and CDR2 is YYREEE (reference sequence). The J segment lost 1 base and the V segment lost 4 bases, leaving 9 bases of the junction unmatched. The CDR3 runs to 17 residues. In nucleotides, the CDR3 is TGTGCCAGCAGCCGTTCTGTTAGCGGGATGAACACCGGGGAGCTGTTTTTT. It codes for CASSRSVSGMNTGELFF.

The gene calls are TRBV2 and TRBJ1-5; D uncertain. The germline gives CDR1 SNHLY, CDR2 FYNNEI. Between the trimmed V and J ends, which lost 8 bases and 3 bases, there was a span of 8 bases. This CDR3 region has 12 residues. CDR3 residues: CASRVVNQPQHF. As DNA, the CDR3 is TGTGCCAGCCGGGTGGTCAATCAGCCCCAGCATTTT.

V is TRBV5-1 and J is TRBJ1-6; the D gene is possibly TRBD1 (6 bases). CDR1 is SGHRS, CDR2 YFSETQ, per germline. V dropped 3 bases and J dropped 5 bases, with 6 bases sitting between them. This CDR3 has 13 residues. The CDR3 DNA reads as TGCGCCAGCAGCTACAGGGATAATTCACCCCTCCACTTT. This sequence encodes CASSYRDNSPLHF.

The V call is TRBV5-4, the J call TRBJ2-3; 12 positions match TRBD2. The CDR3 length is 17 residues. Per the germline V gene, CDR1 is SGHNT and CDR2 is YYREEE (reference sequence). The junction had 14 bases not matched to a gene; V was cut back by 10 bases and J by 2 bases. The CDR3 loop reads CAGSTSGGKKSTDTQYF. The CDR3, as DNA: TGTGCCGGGTCCACTAGCGGGGGGAAGAAATCCACAGATACGCAGTATTTT.

The chain recombines TRBV7-3 with TRBJ1-2; a possible D gene is TRBD1 (5 bases). V lost 2 bases and J lost 4, with 17 bases in between. Germline V gene data show CDR1 as SGHTA and CDR2 as FQGTGA. The CDR3 sequence is 16 residues long. In DNA, the CDR3 is TGTGCCAGCAGCTTAGCGGACAAGTTAAGACCCTATGGCTACACCTTC. As protein: CASSLADKLRPYGYTF.

This chain connects TRBV7-6 to TRBJ1-2; a possible D gene is TRBD1 (5 bases). The ends were cut back, 2 bases at V and 5 bases at J, with 15 bases in the middle. The CDR3 extends over 15 amino acids. Looked up from germline, CDR1 is SGHVS and CDR2 is FNYEAQ. In DNA, the CDR3 is TGTGCCAGCAGCTTATCCCCCGGGGGGGGGTATGGCTACACCTTC. The encoded protein is CASSLSPGGGYGYTF.

The table lists this clone with a few counts. One end of the junction varies from germline; a read error may be responsible. V is TRBV11-3 and J is TRBJ2-7; D possibly corresponds to TRBD1 (6 bases). Germline V lookup: CDR1 SGHNT, CDR2 YENEEA. This CDR3 region has 13 residues. The DNA for the CDR3 is TGTGCCAGCAGCCTAGAGGGCAGGGGCGAGCAGTACTTC. Translated, it gives CASSLEGRGEQYF.

The V gene is TRBV11-1, the J gene TRBJ2-1; 13 bases agree with TRBD2. With 1 base clipped from V and 4 bases from J, the junction kept 7 bases outside the gene matches. Per the germline V gene, CDR1 is SGHAT and CDR2 is FQDESV (reference sequence). The CDR3 spans 18 residues. The DNA for the CDR3 is TGTGCCAGCAGCTTAGGAGCACTAGCGGGGGGGCTATACAATGAGCAGTTCTTC. Protein sequence: CASSLGALAGGLYNEQFF.

The chain carries TRBV11-1 and TRBJ2-1; tentative D call: TRBD2 (6 bases). The CDR3 is 15 amino acids. V was shortened by 2 bases and J by 2 bases, with 10 bases between the two germline ends. Germline lookup yields CDR1 SGHAT and CDR2 FQDESV (reference sequence). Written as DNA, the CDR3 is TGTGCCAGCAGCTTACCAGGAGGGCCCTACAATGAGCAGTTCTTC. It encodes CASSLPGGPYNEQFF.

CDR3: CASSQIRTGYGYTF. Here the CDR3 DNA reads TGCGCCAGCAGCCAAATCAGGACAGGATATGGCTACACCTTC. This chain connects TRBV4-3 to TRBJ1-2; 7 nucleotides align to TRBD1. Per germline, CDR1 LGHNA and CDR2 YSLEER. The CDR3 loop spans 14 amino acids. J gave up 5 bases and V 2 bases, and 5 bases lay outside the gene matches.